What follows are 21 T cell receptor beta chains derived from one specimen sequenced in a study of T cells in Graves' hyperthyroidism and ophthalmopathy. Regions amplified from RNA transcripts were the TCR beta CDR3 regions. The study used the HTBI primer set for a first-round RT-PCR of the TCR CDR3. MiXCR was run by TCRdb on the multiplex PCR reads, yielding one entry per CDR3 protein. The sample holds hundreds of thousands of distinct CDR3 sequences, 45% seen once. Sequencing input: peripheral blood or thyroid tissue (not recorded which). The receptor source for this set is an adult man with Graves' disease, either hyperthyroidism or ophthalmopathy (not recorded which).

This chain uses TRBV19 with TRBJ2-7, with D tentatively TRBD2 (6 bases). The CDR3 spans 15 residues. With 1 base removed from V and 3 bases from J, the gap between germline ends came to 13 bases. The germline CDR1 and CDR2 sequences are LNHDA and SQIVND (reference sequence). CDR3 sequence reads: CASSIGGVGGYEQYF. For the CDR3, the DNA is TGTGCCAGTAGTATAGGCGGGGTCGGTGGCTACGAGCAGTACTTC.

This clonotype occurred a few times. The V call is TRBV10-3, the J call TRBJ1-3; 12 bases fit TRBD1. Germline V CDR1 and CDR2: ENHRY, SYGVKD. The CDR3 runs 15 residues. V gave up 6 bases and J gave up 8 bases; unmatched junction bases: 8. The CDR3 is CAIRLPGQGADTIYF. In DNA form, the CDR3 reads TGTGCCATCAGATTACCGGGACAGGGGGCTGACACCATATATTTT.

The rearrangement joins TRBV9 to TRBJ1-5; 7 nucleotides line up with TRBD1. The ends lost 4 bases at V and 0 bases at J; junction bases unmatched: 7. CDR1 and CDR2 from the germline V gene are SGDLS and YYNGEE. This CDR3 has 16 amino acids. The CDR3 DNA reads as TGTGCCAGCAGCCGGGACAGCACGTATAGCAATCAGCCCCAGCATTTT. Translated: CASSRDSTYSNQPQHF.

This chain connects TRBV2 to TRBJ2-3; TRBD1 matches at 9 bases. J gave up 2 bases and V 8 bases, and 11 bases lay outside the gene matches. Per germline, CDR1 SNHLY and CDR2 FYNNEI. The CDR3 totals 16 residues. The CDR3 region is CASDLNRDRDTDTQYF. CDR3 nucleotides: TGTGCCAGCGACCTAAACCGGGACAGGGACACAGATACGCAGTATTTT.

The chain is built from TRBV6-5 and TRBJ1-4; perhaps TRBD1 as D (6 bases). The CDR3 runs 15 residues. CDR1 and CDR2 from the germline V gene are MNHEY and SVGAGI. The germline V and J ends were trimmed by 5 bases and 8 bases, with 18 bases remaining between them. DNA for the CDR3: TGTGCCAGCAGTAGACAGGTAACCCAGGGAGAAAAACTGTTTTTT. As protein: CASSRQVTQGEKLFF.

This clonotype has just a few counts. A read error may explain this, as a much larger clone is one base away. The genes are TRBV6-1 and TRBJ1-4; D not certain. V gave up 4 bases and J gave up 6 bases, with 6 bases separating them. The CDR3 has 12 residues. Germline CDR1 and CDR2: MNHNS and SASEGT. In DNA, the CDR3 is TGTGCCAGCAGTGCGGATGATGAAAAACTGTTTTTT. Translating gives CASSADDEKLFF.

The V and J genes are TRBV19 and TRBJ1-2, with D tentatively TRBD1 (6 bases). This CDR3 contains 12 residues. Germline loops: CDR1 LNHDA, CDR2 SQIVND (reference sequence). Trimming shortened V by 6 bases and J by 4 bases, and 9 bases separated the two germline ends. The CDR3 protein is CASRDSFYGYTF. The CDR3 DNA sequence: TGTGCCAGTAGGGACAGCTTCTATGGCTACACCTTC. The complete variable domain, with remaining parts taken from reference TRBV19 and TRBJ1-2, reads DGGITQSPKYLFRKEGQNVTLSCEQNLNHDAMYWYRQDPGQGLRLIYYSQIVNDFQKGDIAEGYSVSREKKESFPLTVTSAQKNPTAFYLCASRDSFYGYTFGSGTRLTVV.

Many counts were recorded for this clonotype. Its ends do not fully match the called genes, so a read error is possible. J is TRBJ1-4 and V is TRBV10-3; D possibly corresponds to TRBD1 (6 bases). Germline V gives CDR1 ENHRY, CDR2 SYGVKD. This CDR3 comprises 17 residues. The CDR3 region is CASSDRARTATNEKLFF. CDR3 in DNA: TGTGCCAGCAGTGATCGGGCCCGGACAGCAACTAATGAAAAACTGTTTTTT.

This clonotype was seen ten or more times. The rearrangement links TRBV29-1 to TRBJ2-7, with 8 bases identical to TRBD2. Per the germline V gene, CDR1 is SQVTM and CDR2 is ANQGSEA. The CDR3 runs 14 residues. The trim removed 7 bases at V and 0 bases at J, leaving 8 bases unmatched. Here the CDR3 reads CSATGGDASYEQYF. The CDR3 DNA is TGCAGCGCGACGGGAGGGGACGCCTCCTACGAGCAGTACTTC.

This chain joins TRBV29-1 and TRBJ1-2, with TRBD1 identical over 11 bases. This CDR3 is 14 amino acids long. V was pared by 6 bases and J by 9 bases, with 12 bases of the junction left unmatched. Germline CDR1 SQVTM, CDR2 ANQGSEA. The CDR3 sequence is CSVASGTGGISYTF. The CDR3 region has the DNA TGCAGCGTAGCTTCCGGGACAGGGGGTATCAGCTACACCTTC. Variable domain in full (rest from reference TRBV29-1 and TRBJ1-2): SAVISQKPSRDICQRGTSLTIQCQVDSQVTMMFWYRQQPGQSLTLIATANQGSEATYESGFVIDKFPISRPNLTFSTLTVSNMSPEDSSIYLCSVASGTGGISYTFGSGTRLTVV.

The chain combines TRBV11-2 with TRBJ1-1; D perhaps matches TRBD1 (6 bases). CDR1 is SGHAT, CDR2 FQNNGV, per germline. The CDR3 is 15 amino acids. The germline V and J ends were trimmed by 0 bases and 1 base, with 9 bases remaining between them. The CDR3 sequence is CASSLDGGSNTEAFF. The CDR3 coding sequence is TGTGCCAGCAGCTTAGATGGGGGCTCGAACACTGAAGCTTTCTTT.

The table lists this clonotype with many counts. The chain has TRBV29-1 and TRBJ2-7; weak D call: TRBD1 (6 bases). The CDR3 consists of 14 residues. Trimming cost V 5 bases and J 3 bases, with 17 bases left between them. Germline CDR1 and CDR2: SQVTM and ANQGSEA. The CDR3 DNA is TGCAGCGTTCAATACCGGGACACGCTCTACGAGCAGTACTTC. Translated: CSVQYRDTLYEQYF.

This clonotype has more than one count but fewer than ten. The J gene is TRBJ2-2, the V gene TRBV7-9; 9 bases are a match to TRBD1. The CDR3 is 14 amino acids. Losses at the gene ends were 3 bases for V and 7 bases for J; bases not matched to a gene: 3. Germline CDR1 SEHNR, CDR2 FQNEAQ (reference sequence). CDR3 in amino acids: CASSLGQGVGELFF. In nucleotides, the CDR3 is TGTGCCAGCAGCTTGGGACAGGGAGTCGGGGAGCTGTTTTTT.

The chain couples TRBV2 to TRBJ2-7; 12 bases align to TRBD1. The ends lost 8 bases at V and 5 bases at J; junction bases unmatched: 4. CDR3 length: 13 residues. Germline V gene data show CDR1 as SNHLY and CDR2 as FYNNEI. CDR3 DNA: TGTGCCAGCGAGGGACAGGGGGCCCACGAGCAGTACTTC. This encodes CASEGQGAHEQYF.

This clonotype was seen only once. This rearrangement joins TRBV29-1 to TRBJ1-1; D remains unclear. The CDR3 is made up of 12 amino acids. Germline lookup yields CDR1 SQVTM and CDR2 ANQGSEA. Deletions cut 4 bases from V and 1 base from J, with 7 bases between. CDR3: CSVGLWNTEAFF. CDR3 in DNA: TGCAGCGTTGGCCTGTGGAACACTGAAGCTTTCTTT.

A note on this clonotype: Since a much larger clone is just one base distant, this may be a read error. The V gene is TRBV24-1, the J gene TRBJ1-2; 8 nucleotides align to TRBD1. The CDR3 consists of 15 residues. Trimming cost V 4 bases and J 6 bases; bases outside gene matches: 9. CDR1 is KGHDR, CDR2 SFDVKD, per germline. The CDR3 bases are TGTGCCACCAGTGACCCGGACAGGGAGCGGCATGGCTACACCTTC. Its translation is CATSDPDRERHGYTF.

The chain carries TRBV7-9 and TRBJ2-7; 11 bases are shared with TRBD2. Germline assignment: CDR1 SEHNR and CDR2 FQNEAQ (reference sequence). There are 15 residues in the CDR3. V lost 5 bases to trimming and J lost 5 bases; unmatched junction nucleotides: 8. The CDR3 nucleotides are TGTGCCAGCAGCATAACTAGCGGGAGCGGCCACGAGCAGTACTTC. This codes for CASSITSGSGHEQYF.

In this sample, this clonotype turned up once. The chain joins TRBV7-9 to TRBJ1-6, with no clear D. The germline gives CDR1 SEHNR, CDR2 FQNEAQ (reference sequence). The CDR3 length is 13 residues. Trimming took 5 bases from V and 8 from J, leaving 10 bases between them. CDR3 amino acids: CASSERKYSPLHF. CDR3 in DNA: TGTGCCAGCAGCGAACGGAAGTATTCACCCCTCCACTTT.

The chain combines TRBV2 with TRBJ1-2, with a tentative D call TRBD1 (6 bases). The CDR3 runs 14 residues. From germline, CDR1 is SNHLY and CDR2 FYNNEI. Trimming left V 2 bases short and J 4 bases short, with 11 bases between. CDR3 in amino acids: CASSESPGAYGYTF. Written as DNA, the CDR3 is TGTGCCAGCAGTGAATCCCCGGGGGCCTATGGCTACACCTTC. Full variable domain (outside the CDR3, taken from reference TRBV2 and TRBJ1-2): EPEVTQTPSHQVTQMGQEVILRCVPISNHLYFYWYRQILGQKVEFLVSFYNNEISEKSEIFDDQFSVERPDGSNFTLKIRSTKLEDSAMYFCASSESPGAYGYTFGSGTRLTVV.

This clonotype has just a few counts. The CDR3 loop is CASSLVQGLRPYEQYF. The CDR3 DNA sequence: TGCGCCAGCAGCTTGGTTCAGGGACTCAGGCCCTACGAGCAGTACTTC. The V gene is TRBV5-1, the J gene TRBJ2-7; D perhaps matches TRBD2 (6 bases). The V gene lost 0 bases and the J gene lost 2 bases, with 15 bases spanning the gap. The CDR3 is made up of 16 amino acids. Germline loops: CDR1 SGHRS, CDR2 YFSETQ.

The CDR3 is CASSTGQGAWKNQPQHF. The CDR3 coding sequence is TGTGCCAGCAGTACGGGACAGGGGGCTTGGAAGAATCAGCCCCAGCATTTT. V gene TRBV2 combines with J gene TRBJ1-5; 12 positions match TRBD1. CDR3 length: 17 residues. V shed 5 bases and J 4 bases; nucleotides not matched to a gene: 9. Per germline, CDR1 SNHLY and CDR2 FYNNEI.